A selection of T cell receptor beta chains follows, all from one sample in a study of cytomegalovirus exposure and HLA in healthy donors. Repertoires were generated with immunoSEQ multiplex PCR, while TCRdb's copy carries only in-frame clones and drops some. The sample has roughly 60,000 clones. Sequenced sample: PBMCs. These receptors were obtained from a woman aged 18-30 years in good health and CMV-seronegative. The CDR3 runs from the conserved cysteine through the conserved F or W. A D gene is named only where the DNA matches it firmly.

v_gene	j_gene	d_gene	CDR3nt	CDR3aa
TRBV5-1	TRBJ2-3	TRBD2	TGCGCCAGCAGCTTCTGGGACTATACGCCAGATACGCAGTATTTT	CASSFWDYTPDTQYF
TRBV10-3	TRBJ1-2	-	TGTGCCATCAGTGGGGGGGAGCTGGGTGGCTACACCTTC	CAISGGELGGYTF
TRBV19	TRBJ1-1	-	TGTGCCAGTAGTATAGTTCTGTGGAGTCCCAACGGAGGAGCTTTCTTT	CASSIVLWSPNGGAFF
TRBV5-7	TRBJ2-2	-	TGTGCCAGGGCCGGGGATCTCACTTACACCGGGGAGCTGTTTTTT	CARAGDLTYTGELFF
TRBV7-9	TRBJ2-1	TRBD2	TGTGCCAGCCGGACTAGCGGGGGATACAATGAGCAGTTCTTC	CASRTSGGYNEQFF
TRBV4-1	TRBJ1-5	-	TGCGCCAGCAGCCATCACGGACATGACAATCAGCCCCAGCATTTT	CASSHHGHDNQPQHF
TRBV7-6	TRBJ1-6	-	TGTGCCAGCAGCTACCACGGGGGTTGGGATTCCCCCCTACACTTT	CASSYHGGWDSPLHF
TRBV19	TRBJ1-5	TRBD1	TGTGCCAGTAGGCTACAGGGGCCTACTGATCAGCCCCAGCATTTT	CASRLQGPTDQPQHF
TRBV4-1	TRBJ2-5	-	TGCGCCAGCAGCCAAAAAGGGGGGGAAGAGACCCAGTACTTC	CASSQKGGEETQYF
TRBV28	TRBJ1-4	TRBD1	TGTGCCAGCAGTGCGCCGGGACAGGGAAGTGAAAAACTGTTTTTT	CASSAPGQGSEKLFF
TRBV5-1	TRBJ2-2	TRBD1	TGCGCCAGCAGCTTGAGGGGGACAGAGCTCACCGGGGAGCTGTTTTTT	CASSLRGTELTGELFF
TRBV4-1	TRBJ2-7	TRBD2	TGCGCCAGCAGCCAGGGCGGGAGCACCTACGAGCAGTACTTC	CASSQGGSTYEQYF
TRBV29-1	TRBJ2-7	TRBD2	TGCAGCGTTGAAGCTCGAGGACTAGCTTTTCCCAACGAGCAGTACTTC	CSVEARGLAFPNEQYF
TRBV5-1	TRBJ1-1	TRBD1	TGCGCCAGCAGCCACCAACAGGGGACCACTGAAGCTTTCTTT	CASSHQQGTTEAFF
TRBV5-1	TRBJ2-2	TRBD2	TGCGCCAGCAATATTCAGCGGGGGACCGGGGAGCTGTTTTTT	CASNIQRGTGELFF
TRBV18	TRBJ2-3	-	TGTGCCAGCTCCCTCAGCACAGATACGCAGTATTTT	CASSLSTDTQYF
TRBV12-5	TRBJ2-2	TRBD1	TGTGCTAGTGGCCTGAACAGGGGAATAGACACCGGGGAGCTGTTTTTT	CASGLNRGIDTGELFF
TRBV6-6	TRBJ1-5	-	TGTGCCAGCAGTTGGGGGTACTCGGAGGGAAATCAGCCCCAGCATTTT	CASSWGYSEGNQPQHF
TRBV5-1	TRBJ2-7	TRBD2	TGCGCCAGCAGCTTGGGGACAGGGACTAGCGGGGGGGGAAACGAGCAGTACTTC	CASSLGTGTSGGGNEQYF
TRBV18	TRBJ1-3	TRBD1	TGTGCCAGCTCACCAAATCAGGGGGCGGCCATATATTTT	CASSPNQGAAIYF
TRBV2	TRBJ1-1	TRBD1	TGTGCCAGCAGACAGGGGATGAACACTGAAGCTTTCTTT	CASRQGMNTEAFF
TRBV27	TRBJ1-5	-	TGTGCCAGCAGTTTATTCCAGGGCCCAAATCAGCCCCAGCATTTT	CASSLFQGPNQPQHF
TRBV19	TRBJ1-1	TRBD1	TGTGCCAGTAGTATAACCGGACAGGGCGGACCGGCTTTCTTT	CASSITGQGGPAFF
TRBV15	TRBJ1-4	TRBD1	TGTGCCACCAGCGGGGTGGGTAGAGGACAGGTCGGTGAAAAACTGTTTTTT	CATSGVGRGQVGEKLFF
TRBV9	TRBJ1-5	-	TGTGCCAGCAGCGTAATTTATGAGGGTAGCAATCAGCCCCAGCATTTT	CASSVIYEGSNQPQHF
TRBV19	TRBJ2-2	TRBD2	TGTGCCAGTAGTATACGGGGGGGCACCGGGGAGCTGTTTTTT	CASSIRGGTGELFF
TRBV9	TRBJ2-7	-	TGTGCCAGCAGCTCCGGGAGCTCCTACGAGCAGTACTTC	CASSSGSSYEQYF
TRBV9	TRBJ2-7	-	TGTGCCAGCAGCGCTGGCGGGACGTCCTACGAGCAGTACTTC	CASSAGGTSYEQYF
TRBV11-2	TRBJ2-7	TRBD1	TGTGCCAGCAGCCCCAGGTGGACAGGAAACGAGCAGTACTTC	CASSPRWTGNEQYF
TRBV6-5	TRBJ2-1	-	TGTGCCAGCAGTTACGGTCAGGGGCCCTACAATGAGCAGTTCTTC	CASSYGQGPYNEQFF
TRBV18	TRBJ1-1	-	TGTGCCAGCTCACCATTAATCCCGCGGGGGGGCACTGAAGCTTTCTTT	CASSPLIPRGGTEAFF
TRBV25-1	TRBJ2-7	TRBD1	TGTGCCAGCAGTGACCGGGGTCCCGGGACAGGGATCTACGAGCAGTACTTC	CASSDRGPGTGIYEQYF
TRBV30	TRBJ2-7	TRBD1	TGTGCCTGGAGCTCCCAGGGGGACAGGGTTTACGAGCAGTACTTC	CAWSSQGDRVYEQYF
TRBV7-9	TRBJ2-3	-	TGTGCCAGCAGCCCCCCGAGTCTCACAGATACGCAGTATTTT	CASSPPSLTDTQYF
TRBV5-1	TRBJ2-3	-	TGCGCCAGCAGCTTGGTCCCAGGGTCAGATACGCAGTATTTT	CASSLVPGSDTQYF
TRBV9	TRBJ2-6	-	TGTGCCAGCAGCGGGGCTCTCTCTGGGGCCAACGTCCTGACTTTC	CASSGALSGANVLTF
TRBV6-1	TRBJ2-1	-	TGTGCCAGCAGTGAAAGGGTTACAGGGTGGGTCAATGAGCAGTTCTTC	CASSERVTGWVNEQFF
TRBV5-1	TRBJ1-4	-	TGCGCCAGCAGCTTGATCATCGGGGGGCGCGAAAAACTGTTTTTT	CASSLIIGGREKLFF
TRBV4-2	TRBJ2-3	TRBD2	TGTGCCAGCAGCCCTCCCGGGACTAGCGGGGGAGACACAGATACGCAGTATTTT	CASSPPGTSGGDTDTQYF
TRBV6-4	TRBJ2-3	-	TGTGCCAGCAGTGACGCGGGCACAGATACGCAGTATTTT	CASSDAGTDTQYF
TRBV19	TRBJ2-5	-	TGTGCCAGTAGTATACTAGGACACGCTGAAGAGACCCAGTACTTC	CASSILGHAEETQYF
TRBV2	TRBJ1-2	-	TGTGCCAGCAGCCAGGACAGTGGAAATGGCTACACCTTC	CASSQDSGNGYTF
TRBV29-1	TRBJ2-1	-	TGCAGCGCCACAGCCTCCGACAATGAGCAGTTCTTC	CSATASDNEQFF
TRBV7-8	TRBJ1-6	-	TGTGCCAGCAGCTTTCTTTCGAGCTCCTATAATTCACCCCTCCACTTT	CASSFLSSSYNSPLHF
TRBV6-1	TRBJ1-1	-	TGTGCCAGCAGTGATCTCGCAGGGATGAACACTGAAGCTTTCTTT	CASSDLAGMNTEAFF
TRBV29-1	TRBJ2-1	TRBD2	TGCAGCGTTGAAGGGCATAGCGGGAGAACCTACAATGAGCAGTTCTTC	CSVEGHSGRTYNEQFF
TRBV6-1	TRBJ2-3	TRBD2	TGTGCCAGCAGCGTACTAGCGGGAAGGGCAGATACGCAGTATTTT	CASSVLAGRADTQYF
TRBV5-1	TRBJ2-3	-	TGCGCCAGCAGCTTGGCTGGCGGGACTCGCACAGATACGCAGTATTTT	CASSLAGGTRTDTQYF
TRBV29-1	TRBJ2-1	TRBD2	TGCAGCGTTCGGAGGACTAGCGGCCTCAATGAGCAGTTCTTC	CSVRRTSGLNEQFF
TRBV10-3	TRBJ1-4	-	TGTGCCATCAGTGACCCCACAGGGCTTAATGAAAAACTGTTTTTT	CAISDPTGLNEKLFF
TRBV28	TRBJ1-1	TRBD1	TGTGCCGCGGGGGAGGGACAGGGTTTACCGACTGAAGCTTTCTTT	CAAGEGQGLPTEAFF